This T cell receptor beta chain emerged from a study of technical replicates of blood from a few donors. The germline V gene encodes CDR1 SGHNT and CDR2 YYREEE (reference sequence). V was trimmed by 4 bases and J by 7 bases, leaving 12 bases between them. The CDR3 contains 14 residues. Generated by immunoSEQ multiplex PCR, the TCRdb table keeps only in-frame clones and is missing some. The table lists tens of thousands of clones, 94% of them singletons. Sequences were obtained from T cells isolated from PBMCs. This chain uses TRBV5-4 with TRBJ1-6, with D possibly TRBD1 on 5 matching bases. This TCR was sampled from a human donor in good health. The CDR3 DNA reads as TGTGCCAGCAGCCTCTCGGGGGGGAATTCACCCCTCCACTTT. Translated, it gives CASSLSGGNSPLHF.